Following are 5 T cell receptor beta chains from one sample sequenced in a study of CD8 T cells in ankylosing spondylitis. Study outcomes and limitations: Ankylosing spondylitis blood appeared to carry a characteristic TCR beta motif of roughly 8 highly homologous variants.

Antigens of these TCRs are unknown. MiXCR, run by TCRdb on the 5' RACE reads, gives a single entry per CDR3 protein. Of some 700,000 distinct CDR3 sequences listed, roughly 20% are singletons. Sample: blood, either unsorted or a sorted T cell fraction (not recorded which). Receptors originate from a male donor with ankylosing spondylitis.

This clonotype was counted a few times. This chain uses TRBV6-2 or TRBV6-3 with TRBJ2-1; TRBD2 matches at 12 bases. This CDR3 contains 17 residues. Losses at the gene ends were 0 bases for V and 4 bases for J; bases not matched to a gene: 4. Per the germline V gene, CDR1 is MNHEY and CDR2 is SVGEGT. CDR3 nucleotides: TGTGCCAGCAGTTACTCGACTAGCGGGAGCCGGTACAATGAGCAGTTCTTC. As protein: CASSYSTSGSRYNEQFF.

This clonotype was picked up a small number of times. The chain employs TRBV2 and TRBJ2-3; TRBD2 matches at 10 bases. Germline CDR1 reads SNHLY; CDR2 reads FYNNEI. V shed 4 bases, J shed 2 bases, and the junction held 9 bases outside the gene matches. The CDR3 loop spans 17 amino acids. DNA for the CDR3: TGTGCCAGCAGTGTATCCCGAGCGGGAGGGACCACAGATACGCAGTATTTT. This sequence encodes CASSVSRAGGTTDTQYF. Full variable domain (missing parts from reference TRBV2 and TRBJ2-3): EPEVTQTPSHQVTQMGQEVILRCVPISNHLYFYWYRQILGQKVEFLVSFYNNEISEKSEIFDDQFSVERPDGSNFTLKIRSTKLEDSAMYFCASSVSRAGGTTDTQYFGPGTRLTVL.

In this sample, this clonotype turned up a few times. The DNA for the CDR3 is TGTGCCAGCAGCTTAGCGGGACAGGGCCTCGCTAACTATGGCTACACCTTC. Amino acid sequence: CASSLAGQGLANYGYTF. The rearrangement uses TRBV7-9 and TRBJ1-2; 9 bases line up with TRBD1. After removal of 0 bases from V and 0 bases from J, the junction contained 5 bases not matched to a gene. This CDR3 is 17 amino acids long. CDR1 SEHNR and CDR2 FQNEAQ come from the germline V gene (reference sequence).

This clonotype was observed a few times. This chain links TRBV3-1 with TRBJ2-1; D possibly matches TRBD1 or TRBD2 (5 bases each). V lost 0 bases, J lost 7 bases, and 10 bases lay in between. CDR3 length: 14 amino acids. Germline V lookup: CDR1 LGHDT, CDR2 YNNKEL (reference sequence). The DNA of the CDR3 is TGTGCCAGCAGCCAAGAGCCTGGGACGAATGAGCAGTTCTTC. Translation gives CASSQEPGTNEQFF.

The rearrangement uses TRBV20-1 and TRBJ2-3; D not resolved. The CDR3 covers 12 residues. Germline-derived CDR1 and CDR2 are DFQATT and SNEGSKA (reference sequence). Between the trimmed V and J ends, which lost 4 bases and 2 bases, there was a span of 7 bases. In nucleotides, the CDR3 is TGCAGTGCTATGCCGGACACAGATACGCAGTATTTT. Protein sequence: CSAMPDTDTQYF.